This T cell receptor (beta chain) was sequenced during a study of regulatory T cells in long-lasting Graves disease. Arm-PCR of CDR3 regions with iRepertoire HTBI primers generated TCR beta libraries. MiXCR, applied by TCRdb to the multiplex PCR reads, yields one record per CDR3 protein. The table records around 450,000 distinct CDR3 sequences, 20% to 25% of them present only once. As for time point: persistent/refractory GD, antithyroid drugs over 5 years with positive TRAb. Extracted RNA from PBMCs served as the source of the TCR library. In this sample, this clonotype turned up a few times. The source material was peripheral blood mononuclear cells (PBMCs), sampled when the disease was refractory, from a patient treated with antithyroid drugs. The receptor was derived from a female donor with Graves disease.

The CDR3 DNA reads TGCGCCAGCAGGATGGACTCCTACGAGCAGTACTTC. It codes for CASRMDSYEQYF. The chain employs TRBV5-1 and TRBJ2-7, with D hard to call. This CDR3 contains 12 residues. Between the trimmed V and J ends, which lost 5 bases and 0 bases, there was a span of 6 bases. CDR1 SGHRS and CDR2 YFSETQ come from the germline V gene.